The 27 T cell receptor beta chains presented below share a single source sample, sequenced in a study of prognosis after radiotherapy for stage I lung cancer. Multiplex PCR in two rounds served to amplify TCR beta CDR3 from genomic DNA. For every TRBV and TRBJ gene, a specific primer was used in first-round PCR. Using its own MiXCR run on the multiplex PCR reads, TCRdb lists one record per CDR3 protein. Seen here are nearly 25,000 distinct CDR3 sequences, around 34% observed once, and the top ten hold approximately 60%. Sequenced material: PBMCs, taken before or after stereotactic body radiation therapy (not recorded which). The receptor set was obtained from a donor over 45 with non-small cell lung cancer.

The rearrangement links TRBV19 to TRBJ1-5; no firm D call. V was shortened by 4 bases and J by 3 bases, with 13 bases between the two germline ends. This CDR3 comprises 15 residues. Germline CDR1 is LNHDA and CDR2 is SQIVND (reference sequence). CDR3 residues: CASSTYTEYNQPQHF. DNA for the CDR3: TGTGCCAGTAGTACTTACACCGAATACAATCAGCCCCAGCATTTT.

In its sample, this clonotype was seen many times. This chain connects TRBV7-6 to TRBJ1-1, with a weak D call TRBD1 (5 bases). The V end lost 0 bases, the J end lost 5 bases, and 19 bases lay between the germline ends. Germline loops: CDR1 SGHVS, CDR2 FNYEAQ. The CDR3 consists of 17 residues. CDR3 sequence reads: CASSLALGDPLLTEAFF. Here the CDR3 DNA reads TGTGCCAGCAGCTTAGCGCTTGGGGACCCGCTATTGACTGAAGCTTTCTTT.

This clonotype was counted at least ten times. This sequence joins TRBV20-1 and TRBJ1-1; a possible D gene is TRBD1 (6 bases). V lost 3 bases and J lost 0, with 8 bases in between. This CDR3 comprises 13 residues. Germline values: CDR1 DFQATT, CDR2 SNEGSKA (reference sequence). CDR3 sequence reads: CSASRDMNTEAFF. CDR3 bases: TGCAGTGCTAGCCGGGACATGAACACTGAAGCTTTCTTT.

Details on this clonotype: The junction departs from the called germline gene at one end, perhaps through a read error. The rearrangement links TRBV6-5 to TRBJ1-2; D remains unclear. Germline V gene lookup returns CDR1 MNHEY and CDR2 SVGAGI. CDR3 length: 15 amino acids. The CDR3 loop is CASSYGSERTEDYTF. CDR3 sequence (DNA): TGTGCCAGTAGTTATGGATCGGAAAGGACGGAAGACTACACCTTC.

This clonotype appeared many times. The chain combines TRBV7-2 with TRBJ2-2, with 7 bases aligning to TRBD1. The length of the CDR3 is 14 residues. Germline trimming cut 4 bases from V and 9 bases from J; bases unmatched to any gene: 8. Germline CDR1 and CDR2: SGHTA and FQGNSA. The CDR3: CASSSGQVTRELFF. In DNA form, the CDR3 reads TGTGCCAGCAGCTCCGGACAGGTCACTAGGGAGCTGTTTTTT.

A word on this clonotype: A much larger clone differs by one base, so this may be a read error. The V and J genes are TRBV6-4 and TRBJ2-2; possibly TRBD1 for D (6 bases). Germline V gene lookup returns CDR1 MRHNA and CDR2 SNTAGT. This CDR3 comprises 14 residues. CDR3 region: CASSGGPDTGEPFF. CDR3 nucleotides: TGTGCCAGCAGTGGGGGGCCCGACACCGGGGAGCCGTTTTTT.

This chain links TRBV6-2 or TRBV6-3 with TRBJ2-7; D is unclear. The germline V gene has CDR1 MNHEY and CDR2 SVGEGT. This CDR3 has 14 residues. Trimming removed 2 bases from V and 6 bases from J, with 14 bases in between. The CDR3, as DNA: TGTGCCAGCAGTTACAATGACAAATCGGGCGAGCAGTACTTC. Protein product: CASSYNDKSGEQYF.

This clonotype was counted at least ten times. J is TRBJ2-1 and V is TRBV11-3; TRBD2 agrees at 7 bases. The CDR3 extends over 16 amino acids. V lost 5 bases to trimming and J lost 4 bases; unmatched junction nucleotides: 11. Looked up from germline, CDR1 is SGHNT and CDR2 is YENEEA. CDR3 in amino acids: CASSQEGGSIYNEQFF. The CDR3 coding sequence is TGTGCCAGCAGCCAAGAGGGCGGGAGCATTTACAATGAGCAGTTCTTC.

Points on this clonotype: A much larger clone lies a single base off, so this may be a read error. V usage is TRBV7-9 and J usage is TRBJ1-4; D may be TRBD1 (5 bases). Germline assignment: CDR1 SEHNR and CDR2 FQNEAQ (reference sequence). The CDR3 covers 14 residues. V lost 2 bases, J lost 7 bases, and 11 bases lay in between. CDR3 sequence (DNA): TGTGCCAGCAGCTTATCCGGGGGGGTTGAAAAACTGTTTTTT. Its protein is CASSLSGGVEKLFF.

The chain couples TRBV20-1 to TRBJ1-6, with a weak D call TRBD1 (5 bases). Trimming pared 3 bases from V and 5 bases from J, leaving 11 bases between. The CDR3 runs to 14 residues. CDR1 is DFQATT, CDR2 SNEGSKA, per germline (reference sequence). The CDR3 DNA is TGCAGTGCTAGTGACAGAATGAATAATTCACCCCTCCACTTT. Translating gives CSASDRMNNSPLHF.

With respect to this clonotype: The junction shows a germline mismatch at one end, possibly a read error. This rearrangement joins TRBV4-3 to TRBJ1-4, with 10 bases fitting TRBD1. Germline-derived CDR1 and CDR2 are LGHNA and YSLEER. CDR3 size: 15 residues. The DNA of the CDR3 is TGCGCCATCAGCCCGAGGGACAGGGGAAATGAAAAACTGTTTTTT. Translating gives CAISPRDRGNEKLFF.

This clonotype was recorded a few times. The J gene is TRBJ1-2, the V gene TRBV6-5; TRBD1 matches 9 bases. Unmatched junction bases numbered 5, after V lost 2 bases and J lost 4 bases. This CDR3 is built from 15 residues. The germline V gene encodes CDR1 MNHEY and CDR2 SVGAGI. The CDR3 region is CASSYPDRGGYGYTF. The CDR3 region has the DNA TGTGCCAGCAGTTACCCGGACAGGGGAGGCTATGGCTACACCTTC.

The chain carries TRBV28 and TRBJ1-2, with TRBD1 as a possible D gene (6 bases). CDR1 is MDHEN and CDR2 is SYDVKM in the germline V gene. V lost 4 bases to trimming and J lost 7 bases, with 19 bases between them. The CDR3 spans 15 residues. The DNA of the CDR3 is TGTGCCAGCAGTTATTACAGGGCGCAGGACTGTGGCTACACCTTC. It encodes CASSYYRAQDCGYTF.

The chain is built from TRBV6-1 and TRBJ1-1; 8 nucleotides match TRBD1. CDR1 and CDR2 from the germline V gene are MNHNS and SASEGT. J was trimmed by 6 bases and V by 4 bases; bases with no gene match: 4. The CDR3 sequence is 13 residues long. CDR3 coding DNA: TGTGCCAGCAGTGGGGGACAGGCTTCTGAAGCTTTCTTT. It translates to CASSGGQASEAFF.

V is TRBV5-1 and J is TRBJ2-1; D might be TRBD2 (6 bases). Germline loops: CDR1 SGHRS, CDR2 YFSETQ. The CDR3 covers 14 residues. V lost 4 bases and J lost 5, with 13 bases in between. The CDR3 DNA is TGCGCCAGCAGCATCCCGGGACTTAACAATGAGCAGTTCTTC. Translating gives CASSIPGLNNEQFF.

This clonotype showed up many times. The chain combines TRBV20-1 with TRBJ2-2; 7 bases agree with TRBD2. This CDR3 has 14 residues. CDR1 and CDR2 from the germline V gene are DFQATT and SNEGSKA (reference sequence). J was trimmed by 0 bases and V by 4 bases; bases with no gene match: 2. In nucleotides, the CDR3 is TGCAGTGCTACGGGACTAACGAACACCGGGGAGCTGTTTTTT. This translates into CSATGLTNTGELFF.

This clonotype was recorded many times. The rearrangement joins TRBV9 to TRBJ1-3; D remains unclear. V lost 0 bases to trimming and J lost 4 bases, with 5 bases between them. This CDR3 spans 13 amino acids. The V gene's germline CDR1 is SGDLS and CDR2 YYNGEE. The CDR3 DNA sequence: TGTGCCAGCAGCGTAGACATCGGAAACACCATATATTTT. The encoded protein is CASSVDIGNTIYF.

V is TRBV6-1 and J is TRBJ2-7, with a possible D match to TRBD1 (6 bases). Looked up from germline, CDR1 is MNHNS and CDR2 is SASEGT. With 7 bases removed from V and 4 bases from J, the gap between germline ends came to 14 bases. The CDR3 has 13 amino acids. This chain's CDR3 is CASTNRAGYEQYF. CDR3 DNA: TGTGCCAGCACAAACAGGGCGGGTTACGAGCAGTACTTC.

This clonotype was picked up many times. The chain joins TRBV27 to TRBJ2-1, with TRBD1 matching 9 bases. The CDR3 runs 15 residues. The V gene end was trimmed by 0 bases and the J gene end by 8 bases; junction bases not matched to a gene: 5. CDR1 and CDR2 from the germline V gene are MNHEY and SMNVEV (reference sequence). Written as DNA, the CDR3 is TGTGCCAGCAGTTTATCGGACAGGGGCTTCGATGAGCAGTTCTTC. Amino acids: CASSLSDRGFDEQFF.

The gene calls are TRBV20-1 and TRBJ2-7, with TRBD1 identical over 7 bases. V dropped 5 bases and J dropped 9; count of bases not matched to a gene: 10. The length of the CDR3 is 12 residues. CDR1 is DFQATT, CDR2 SNEGSKA, per germline (reference sequence). Written as DNA, the CDR3 is TGCAGTGCTGTAACAGGGGCGACGGGGCAGTACTTC. Its translation: CSAVTGATGQYF.

There are many counts of this clonotype. The V and J genes are TRBV7-2 and TRBJ2-1; D gene unclear. Germline V gene sequence: CDR1 SGHTA, CDR2 FQGNSA. The CDR3 covers 15 residues. V was pared by 5 bases and J by 0 bases, with 11 bases between. The CDR3 nucleotides read TGTGCCAGCAGCAAAATCTCCAGCTCCTACAATGAGCAGTTCTTC. Its translation: CASSKISSSYNEQFF.

For this clonotype: A much larger clone lies one base from this, so it may be a read error. This chain uses TRBV12-5 with TRBJ1-1, with unresolved D. V was pared by 8 bases and J by 8 bases, with 18 bases between. The germline gives CDR1 LGHNT, CDR2 FRNRAP. The CDR3 is 13 residues long. Here the CDR3 DNA reads TGTGCTAGTTCCCCACCCCGGGTGACAGAAGCTTTCTTT. Its translation is CASSPPRVTEAFF.

This clonotype was detected once. The V call is TRBV7-2, the J call TRBJ1-2; a weak D match, TRBD1 (6 bases). CDR3 length: 13 residues. Trimming left V 0 bases short and J 13 bases short, with 15 bases between. In germline, CDR1 is SGHTA, CDR2 FQGNSA. Here the CDR3 reads CASSLAQEGGRTF. The CDR3 DNA is TGTGCCAGCAGCTTAGCGCAGGAGGGGGGCCGCACCTTC.

This clonotype appeared many times. V is TRBV19 and J is TRBJ1-1, with D maybe TRBD1 (6 bases). Germline-derived CDR1 and CDR2 are LNHDA and SQIVND (reference sequence). Trimming removed 5 bases from V and 8 bases from J, with 12 bases in between. The CDR3 loop spans 12 amino acids. The CDR3 region is CASSWDKYEAFF. The CDR3 nucleotides read TGTGCCAGTAGTTGGGACAAATACGAAGCTTTCTTT.

This clonotype has just one count. J is TRBJ1-5 and V is TRBV7-2, with D possibly being TRBD1 (5 bases). V was cut by 5 bases and J by 5 bases, with 10 bases left in between. Germline CDR1 is SGHTA and CDR2 is FQGNSA. The CDR3 extends over 13 amino acids. The chain's CDR3 is CASSPRGDQPQHF. The CDR3 bases are TGTGCCAGCAGCCCAAGGGGTGATCAGCCCCAGCATTTT.

This clonotype was recorded many times. The J gene is TRBJ2-7, the V gene TRBV6-5; the D gene is possibly TRBD2 (6 bases). Germline lookup yields CDR1 MNHEY and CDR2 SVGAGI. V was shortened by 4 bases and J by 12 bases, with 25 bases between the two germline ends. This CDR3 comprises 15 residues. In nucleotides, the CDR3 is TGTGCCAGCAGTTTCCCTAGGAGGGAAGGAGTTTGGCGGTACTTC. The encoded protein is CASSFPRREGVWRYF.

The table lists this clonotype with many counts. CDR3 sequence: CSAPLVRGRTDTQYF. CDR3 bases: TGCAGTGCTCCTCTGGTACGGGGGCGCACAGATACGCAGTATTTT. This chain joins TRBV20-1 and TRBJ2-3; D tentatively reads TRBD1 or TRBD2 (6 bases each). The V and J ends lost 5 bases and 1 base respectively, with 16 bases between them. Germline CDR1 DFQATT, CDR2 SNEGSKA (reference sequence). The CDR3 covers 15 residues.